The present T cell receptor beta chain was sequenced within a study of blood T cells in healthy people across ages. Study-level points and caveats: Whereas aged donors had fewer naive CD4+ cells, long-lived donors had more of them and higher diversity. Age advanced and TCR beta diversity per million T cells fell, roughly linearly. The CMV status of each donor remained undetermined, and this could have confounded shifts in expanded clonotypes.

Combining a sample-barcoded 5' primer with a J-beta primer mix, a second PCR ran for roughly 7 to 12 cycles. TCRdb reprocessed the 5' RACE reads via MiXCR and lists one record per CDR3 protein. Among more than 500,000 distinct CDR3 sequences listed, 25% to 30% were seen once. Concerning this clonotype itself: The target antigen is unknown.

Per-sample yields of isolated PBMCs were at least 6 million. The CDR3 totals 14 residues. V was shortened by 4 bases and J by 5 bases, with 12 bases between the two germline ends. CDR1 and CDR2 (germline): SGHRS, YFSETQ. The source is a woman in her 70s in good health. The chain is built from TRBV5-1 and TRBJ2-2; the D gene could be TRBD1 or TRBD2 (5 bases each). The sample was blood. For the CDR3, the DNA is TGCGCCAGCAGCACCGGGACCTGGACCGGGGAGCTGTTTTTT. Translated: CASSTGTWTGELFF.